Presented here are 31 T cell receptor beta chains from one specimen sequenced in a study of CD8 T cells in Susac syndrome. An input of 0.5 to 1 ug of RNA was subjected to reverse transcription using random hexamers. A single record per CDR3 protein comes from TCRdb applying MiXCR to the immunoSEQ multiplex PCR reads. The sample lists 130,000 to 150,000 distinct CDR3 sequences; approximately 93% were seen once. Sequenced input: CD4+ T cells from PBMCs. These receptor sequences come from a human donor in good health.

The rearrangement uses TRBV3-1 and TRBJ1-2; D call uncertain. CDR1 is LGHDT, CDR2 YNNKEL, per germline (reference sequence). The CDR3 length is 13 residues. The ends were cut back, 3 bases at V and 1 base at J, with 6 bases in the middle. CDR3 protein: CASSQGVNYGYTF. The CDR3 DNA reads TGTGCCAGCAGCCAGGGAGTTAACTATGGCTACACCTTC.

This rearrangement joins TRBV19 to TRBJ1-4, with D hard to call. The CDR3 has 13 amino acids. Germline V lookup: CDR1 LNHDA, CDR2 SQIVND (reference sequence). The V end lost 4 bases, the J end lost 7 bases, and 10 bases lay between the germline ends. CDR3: CASSTGSVEKLFF. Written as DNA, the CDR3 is TGTGCCAGTAGTACTGGGAGTGTTGAAAAACTGTTTTTT.

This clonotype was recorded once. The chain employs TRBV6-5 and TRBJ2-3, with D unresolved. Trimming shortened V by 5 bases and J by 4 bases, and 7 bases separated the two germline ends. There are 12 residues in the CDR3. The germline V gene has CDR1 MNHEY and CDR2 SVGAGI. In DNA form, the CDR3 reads TGTGCCAGCAGTCGATCCCCAGATACGCAGTATTTT. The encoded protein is CASSRSPDTQYF.

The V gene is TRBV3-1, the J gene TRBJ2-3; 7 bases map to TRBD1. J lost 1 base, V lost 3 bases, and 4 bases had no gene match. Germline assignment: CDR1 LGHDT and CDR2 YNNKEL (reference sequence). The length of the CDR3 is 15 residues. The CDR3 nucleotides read TGTGCCAGCAGCCACTTAGACAGGGGCACAGATACGCAGTATTTT. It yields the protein CASSHLDRGTDTQYF.

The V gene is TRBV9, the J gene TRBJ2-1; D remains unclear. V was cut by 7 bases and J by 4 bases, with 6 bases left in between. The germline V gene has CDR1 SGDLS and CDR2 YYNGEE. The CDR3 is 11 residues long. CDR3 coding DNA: TGTGCCAGCGCGGCATACAATGAGCAGTTCTTC. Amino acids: CASAAYNEQFF.

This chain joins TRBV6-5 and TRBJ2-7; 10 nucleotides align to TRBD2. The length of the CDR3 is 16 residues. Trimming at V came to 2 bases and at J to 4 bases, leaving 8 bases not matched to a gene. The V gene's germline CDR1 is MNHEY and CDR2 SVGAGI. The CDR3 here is CASSYLIAGGVYEQYF. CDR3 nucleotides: TGTGCCAGCAGTTACCTGATAGCGGGAGGTGTGTACGAGCAGTACTTC.

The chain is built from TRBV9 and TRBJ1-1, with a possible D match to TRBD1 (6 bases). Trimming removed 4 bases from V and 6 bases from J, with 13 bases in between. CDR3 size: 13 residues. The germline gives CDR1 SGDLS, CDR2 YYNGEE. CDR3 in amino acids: CASSHNRDSEAFF. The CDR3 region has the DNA TGTGCCAGCAGCCATAACAGGGATTCTGAAGCTTTCTTT.

CDR3 residues: CASSPGLAVTYSYNEQFF. DNA of the CDR3: TGTGCCAGCAGTCCGGGACTAGCGGTAACTTACTCCTACAATGAGCAGTTCTTC. V gene TRBV27 combines with J gene TRBJ2-1, with 11 nucleotides matching TRBD2. Germline values: CDR1 MNHEY, CDR2 SMNVEV (reference sequence). The CDR3 consists of 18 residues. Unmatched junction bases numbered 9, after V lost 5 bases and J lost 0 bases.

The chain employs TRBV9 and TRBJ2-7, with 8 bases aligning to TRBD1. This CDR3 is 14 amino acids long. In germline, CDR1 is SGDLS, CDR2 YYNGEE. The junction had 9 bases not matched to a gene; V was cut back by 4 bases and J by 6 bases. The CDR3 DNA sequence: TGTGCCAGCAGCCCTACGACAGGGGCCTTCGAGCAGTACTTC. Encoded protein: CASSPTTGAFEQYF.

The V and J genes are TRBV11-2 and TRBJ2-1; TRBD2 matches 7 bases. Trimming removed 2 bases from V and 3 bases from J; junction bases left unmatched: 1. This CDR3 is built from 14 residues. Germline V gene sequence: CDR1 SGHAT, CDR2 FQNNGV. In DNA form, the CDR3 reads TGTGCCAGCAGCTTACGGGGGGACTACAATGAGCAGTTCTTC. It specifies CASSLRGDYNEQFF.

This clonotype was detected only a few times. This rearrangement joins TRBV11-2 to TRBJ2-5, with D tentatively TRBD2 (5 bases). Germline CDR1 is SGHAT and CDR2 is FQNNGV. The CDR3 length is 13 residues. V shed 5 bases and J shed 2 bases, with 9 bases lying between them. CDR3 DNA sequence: TGTGCCAGCAGCCGCGGGTATCAAGAGACCCAGTACTTC. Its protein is CASSRGYQETQYF.

CDR3 DNA sequence: TGTGCCAGCAGACGGACAGGGGCGGGCAATCAGCCCCAGCATTTT. Protein product: CASRRTGAGNQPQHF. This chain uses TRBV12-3 or TRBV12-4 with TRBJ1-5, with TRBD1 matching over 9 bases. The CDR3 is 15 amino acids. Trimming cost V 6 bases and J 2 bases; bases outside gene matches: 5.

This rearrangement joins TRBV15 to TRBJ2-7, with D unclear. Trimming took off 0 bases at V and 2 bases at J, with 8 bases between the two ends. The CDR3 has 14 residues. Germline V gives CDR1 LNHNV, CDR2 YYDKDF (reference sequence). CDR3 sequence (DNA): TGTGCCACCAGCAGAGATAACGGACCCTACGAGCAGTACTTC. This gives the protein CATSRDNGPYEQYF.

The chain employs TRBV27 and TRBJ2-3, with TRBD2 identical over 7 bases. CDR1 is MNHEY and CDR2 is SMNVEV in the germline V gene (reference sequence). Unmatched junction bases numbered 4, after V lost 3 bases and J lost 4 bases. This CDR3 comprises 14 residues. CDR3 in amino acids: CASSFPGGADTQYF. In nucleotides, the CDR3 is TGTGCCAGCAGTTTTCCGGGAGGCGCAGATACGCAGTATTTT.

Written as DNA, the CDR3 is TGCGCCAGCAGCCATGATACCGGACAGGTCGACTATGGCTACACCTTC. Translating it yields CASSHDTGQVDYGYTF. The chain links TRBV4-1 to TRBJ1-2, with 7 bases aligning to TRBD1. The germline CDR1 and CDR2 sequences are MGHRA and YSYEKL. The length of the CDR3 is 16 residues. V lost 3 bases and J lost 3; bases outside the gene matches: 10.

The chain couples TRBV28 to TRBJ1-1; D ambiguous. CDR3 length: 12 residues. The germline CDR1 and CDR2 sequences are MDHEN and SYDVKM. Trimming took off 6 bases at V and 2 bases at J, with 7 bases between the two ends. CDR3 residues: CASRVLNTEAFF. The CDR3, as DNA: TGTGCCAGCAGAGTTCTAAACACTGAAGCTTTCTTT.

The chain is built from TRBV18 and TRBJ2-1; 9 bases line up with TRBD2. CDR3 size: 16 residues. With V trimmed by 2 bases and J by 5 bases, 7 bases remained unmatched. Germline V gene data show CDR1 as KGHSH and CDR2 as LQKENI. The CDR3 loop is CASSPSGGRANNEQFF. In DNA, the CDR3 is TGTGCCAGCTCACCATCCGGCGGGAGGGCCAACAATGAGCAGTTCTTC.

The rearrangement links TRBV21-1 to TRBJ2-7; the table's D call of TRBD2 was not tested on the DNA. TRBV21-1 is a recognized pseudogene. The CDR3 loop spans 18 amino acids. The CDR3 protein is CASSRGTSGRVKRYEQYF. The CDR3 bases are TGTGCCAGCAGCAGAGGCACTAGCGGGAGAGTTAAGAGATACGAGCAGTACTTC.

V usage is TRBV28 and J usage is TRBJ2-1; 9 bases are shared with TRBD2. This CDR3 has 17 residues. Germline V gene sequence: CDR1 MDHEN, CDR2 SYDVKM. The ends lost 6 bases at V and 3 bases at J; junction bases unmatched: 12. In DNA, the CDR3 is TGTGCCAGCAGCCCGATACGCCTAGCGGGATACTACAATGAGCAGTTCTTC. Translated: CASSPIRLAGYYNEQFF.

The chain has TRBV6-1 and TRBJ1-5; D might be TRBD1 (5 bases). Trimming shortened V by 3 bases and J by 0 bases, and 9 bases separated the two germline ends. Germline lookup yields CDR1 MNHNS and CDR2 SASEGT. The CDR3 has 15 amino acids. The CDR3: CASSDREYSNQPQHF. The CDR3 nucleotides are TGTGCCAGCAGTGACAGGGAGTATAGCAATCAGCCCCAGCATTTT.

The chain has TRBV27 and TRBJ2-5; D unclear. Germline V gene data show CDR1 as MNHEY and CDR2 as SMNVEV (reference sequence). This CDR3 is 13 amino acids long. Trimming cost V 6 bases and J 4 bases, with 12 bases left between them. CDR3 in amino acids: CASRYSGRETQYF. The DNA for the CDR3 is TGTGCCAGCAGATATTCGGGCAGAGAGACCCAGTACTTC.

The CDR3 DNA reads as TGTGCCAGCAGCGTAGCTTGGGGGAGCACAGATACGCAGTATTTT. This gives the protein CASSVAWGSTDTQYF. The chain uses TRBV9 and TRBJ2-3, with D tentatively TRBD1 or TRBD2 (5 bases each). V was clipped by 0 bases and J by 0 bases, with 8 bases between them. This CDR3 is 15 amino acids long. Germline lookup yields CDR1 SGDLS and CDR2 YYNGEE.

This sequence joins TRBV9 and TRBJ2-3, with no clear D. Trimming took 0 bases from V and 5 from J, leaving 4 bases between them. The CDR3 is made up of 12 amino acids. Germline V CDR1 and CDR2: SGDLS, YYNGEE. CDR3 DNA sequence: TGTGCCAGCAGCGTAGTGCAAGATACGCAGTATTTT. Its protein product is CASSVVQDTQYF.

CDR3 protein: CAWSPTRNTEAFF. CDR3 sequence (DNA): TGTGCCTGGAGCCCAACAAGGAACACTGAAGCTTTCTTT. This rearrangement joins TRBV30 to TRBJ1-1; D is undetermined. The CDR3 sequence is 13 residues long. V was cut by 3 bases and J by 1 base, with 9 bases left in between. Germline assignment: CDR1 GTSNPN and CDR2 SVGIG (reference sequence).

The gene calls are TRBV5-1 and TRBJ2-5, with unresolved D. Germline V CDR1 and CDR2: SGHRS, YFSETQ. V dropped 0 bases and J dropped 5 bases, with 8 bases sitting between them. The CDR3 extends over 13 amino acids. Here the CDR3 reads CASSLGTVETQYF. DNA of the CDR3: TGCGCCAGCAGCTTGGGTACCGTGGAGACCCAGTACTTC. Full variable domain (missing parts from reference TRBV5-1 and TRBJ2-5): KAGVTQTPRYLIKTRGQQVTLSCSPISGHRSVSWYQQTPGQGLQFLFEYFSETQRNKGNFPGRFSGRQFSNSRSEMNVSTLELGDSALYLCASSLGTVETQYFGPGTRLLVL.

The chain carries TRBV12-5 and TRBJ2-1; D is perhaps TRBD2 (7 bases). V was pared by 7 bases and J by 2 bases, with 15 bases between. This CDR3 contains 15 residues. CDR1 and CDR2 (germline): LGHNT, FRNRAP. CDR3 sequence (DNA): TGTGCTAGTGTTGGGGGGGGACAACCCTACAATGAGCAGTTCTTC. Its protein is CASVGGGQPYNEQFF.

The CDR3 region is CAISKGAVDTEAFF. The CDR3 nucleotides are TGTGCCATCAGTAAGGGGGCTGTGGACACTGAAGCTTTCTTT. The chain recombines TRBV10-3 with TRBJ1-1; TRBD1 matches at 7 bases. Looked up from germline, CDR1 is ENHRY and CDR2 is SYGVKD. CDR3 size: 14 residues. J lost 3 bases, V lost 5 bases, and 6 bases had no gene match.

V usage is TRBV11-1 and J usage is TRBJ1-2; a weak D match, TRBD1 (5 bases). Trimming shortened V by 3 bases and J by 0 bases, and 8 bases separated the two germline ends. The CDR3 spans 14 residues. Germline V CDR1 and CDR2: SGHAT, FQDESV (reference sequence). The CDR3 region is CASSFGGTNYGYTF. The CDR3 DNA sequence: TGTGCCAGCAGCTTTGGGGGTACTAACTATGGCTACACCTTC.

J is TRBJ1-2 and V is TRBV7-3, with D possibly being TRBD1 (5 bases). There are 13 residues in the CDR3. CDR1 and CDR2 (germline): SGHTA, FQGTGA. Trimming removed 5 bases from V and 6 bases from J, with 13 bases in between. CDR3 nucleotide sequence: TGTGCCAGCAGCCCTCGATGGGGGGATGGCTACACCTTC. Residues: CASSPRWGDGYTF.

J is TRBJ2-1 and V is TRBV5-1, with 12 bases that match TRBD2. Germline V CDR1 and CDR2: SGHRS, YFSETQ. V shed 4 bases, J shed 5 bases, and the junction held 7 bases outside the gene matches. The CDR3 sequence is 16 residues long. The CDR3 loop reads CASSPVTSGRNNEQFF. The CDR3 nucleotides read TGCGCCAGCAGCCCCGTGACTAGCGGGAGAAACAATGAGCAGTTCTTC.

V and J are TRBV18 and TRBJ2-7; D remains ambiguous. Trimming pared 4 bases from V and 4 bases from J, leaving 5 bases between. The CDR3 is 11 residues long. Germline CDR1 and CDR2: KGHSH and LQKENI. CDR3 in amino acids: CASSLQYEQYF. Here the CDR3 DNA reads TGTGCCAGCTCACTCCAGTACGAGCAGTACTTC.